These T cell receptor beta chains were read from a single sample in a study of vaccination effects on CD4 cells after COVID-19. The protocol was immunoSEQ multiplex PCR, while the TCRdb copy is restricted to in-frame clones and leaves out a portion. The table has roughly 60,000 clones, around 70% seen once. No cognate antigen is known for these TCRs. Sequenced here: CD4+ T cells from PBMCs cultured with SARS-CoV-2 spike peptides, sampled before COVID-19 vaccination. Receptors originate from a human donor who received a COVID-19 vaccine. Each CDR3 is given with its conserved first and last residue. The D gene is left open where the match is weak. Rows give clone size only sometimes, using once, few, many, or a class for an expanded clone.

j_call,d_call,clone_size,v_call,cdr3_aa,cdr3_nt
TRBJ1-2,NA,NA,TRBV6-5,CASSSPYGGYTF,TGTGCCAGCAGTTCCCCTTACGGTGGCTACACCTTC
TRBJ1-2,NA,NA,TRBV7-9,CASSPRQGYGYTF,TGTGCCAGCAGCCCCCGGCAGGGCTATGGCTACACCTTC
TRBJ1-2,NA,NA,TRBV20-1,CSVGIGQGYTF,TGCAGTGTGGGAATCGGTCAAGGCTACACCTTC
TRBJ2-3,NA,few,TRBV7-2,CASSSDSTDTQYF,TGTGCCAGCAGCTCGGACTCGACAGATACGCAGTATTTT
TRBJ1-4,NA,NA,TRBV4-2,CASSQPRTDEKLFF,TGTGCCAGCAGCCAACCCAGGACAGATGAAAAACTGTTTTTT
TRBJ2-1,TRBD1,NA,TRBV28,CASSSGGQGANNEQFF,TGTGCCAGCAGTTCGGGGGGACAGGGTGCAAACAATGAGCAGTTCTTC
TRBJ1-2,TRBD1,NA,TRBV28,CASSLQKFPGQKIVMEGYTF,TGTGCCAGCAGTTTGCAAAAATTTCCGGGACAGAAAATAGTTATGGAAGGCTACACCTTC
TRBJ1-6,TRBD1,once,TRBV7-8,CASSLQGANSPLHF,TGTGCCAGCAGCTTACAGGGGGCTAATTCACCCCTCCACTTT
TRBJ1-3,NA,few,TRBV4-1,CASSQEGTTGNTIYF,TGCGCCAGCAGCCAAGAGGGGACAACTGGAAACACCATATATTTT
TRBJ1-3,NA,NA,TRBV3-1/TRBV3-2,CASSVKISGNTIYF,TGTGCCAGCAGCGTAAAGATCTCTGGAAACACCATATATTTT
TRBJ1-2,NA,NA,TRBV3-1/TRBV3-2,CASGGPEGYGYTF,TGTGCCAGCGGTGGCCCCGAGGGCTATGGCTACACCTTC
TRBJ1-5,NA,few,TRBV12-5,CASRQPQHF,TGTGCTAGTCGTCAGCCCCAGCATTTT
TRBJ1-2,NA,NA,TRBV5-5,CASSLQGSPDGYTF,TGTGCCAGCAGCTTGCAGGGGTCCCCTGATGGCTACACCTTC
TRBJ2-5,NA,NA,TRBV5-5,CASSLRPGSGETQYF,TGTGCCAGCAGCTTGCGTCCAGGGTCGGGAGAGACCCAGTACTTC
TRBJ2-3,NA,NA,TRBV15,CATSATGRGSADTQYF,TGTGCCACCAGCGCTACGGGACGGGGCTCCGCAGATACGCAGTATTTT
TRBJ2-4,NA,NA,TRBV7-2,CASSLQKNKNIQYF,TGTGCCAGCAGCTTACAGAAAAACAAAAACATTCAGTACTTC
TRBJ2-1,NA,once,TRBV4-3,CASSQERDTYNEQFF,TGCGCCAGCAGCCAAGAAAGGGACACCTACAATGAGCAGTTCTTC
TRBJ1-1,NA,NA,TRBV9,CASSALWGGTNTEAFF,TGTGCCAGCAGCGCGCTCTGGGGGGGAACTAACACTGAAGCTTTCTTT
TRBJ2-7,TRBD1,NA,TRBV11-2,CASSLTAGGYEQYF,TGTGCCAGCAGCTTGACCGCAGGGGGCTACGAGCAGTACTTC
TRBJ2-7,TRBD1,NA,TRBV5-4,CASSLGQGAHGEQYF,TGTGCCAGCAGCTTGGGACAGGGGGCGCACGGAGAGCAGTACTTC
TRBJ1-2,NA,NA,TRBV4-3,CASSQDLSGGPLTF,TGCGCCAGCAGCCAAGATTTGTCGGGCGGTCCCCTAACCTTC
TRBJ2-1,TRBD1,NA,TRBV5-5,CASSLAPGQEEFF,TGTGCCAGCAGCTTAGCTCCCGGACAGGAGGAGTTCTTC
TRBJ2-2,NA,NA,TRBV13,CASSLAVHPFSGELFF,TGTGCCAGCAGCTTAGCGGTACATCCGTTCTCCGGGGAGCTGTTTTTT
TRBJ1-2,NA,NA,TRBV7-9,CASSHTDGHYGYTF,TGTGCCAGCAGTCACACCGACGGGCACTATGGCTACACCTTC
TRBJ2-2,NA,NA,TRBV4-2,CASSPPRWGGSGELFF,TGTGCCAGCAGCCCACCTAGGTGGGGGGGCTCCGGGGAGCTGTTTTTT
TRBJ1-1,NA,NA,TRBV12-5,CASRWSGTPNTEAFF,TGTGCTAGTCGGTGGTCCGGGACACCGAACACTGAAGCTTTCTTT
TRBJ2-4,TRBD2,few,TRBV3-1/TRBV3-2,CASSPRGLAGQYF,TGTGCCAGCAGCCCAAGAGGACTAGCGGGTCAGTACTTC
TRBJ1-4,TRBD1,NA,TRBV9,CASSGGQSNEKLFF,TGTGCCAGCAGCGGGGGACAGAGTAATGAAAAACTGTTTTTT
TRBJ2-6,NA,NA,TRBV4-3,CASSPRNSGANVLTF,TGCGCCAGCAGCCCTCGAAACTCTGGGGCCAACGTCCTGACTTTC
TRBJ2-4,TRBD1,NA,TRBV2,CASRGQIAKNIQYF,TGTGCCAGCCGGGGACAGATAGCCAAAAACATTCAGTACTTC
TRBJ2-1,NA,NA,TRBV28,CASTSSGAPSSYNEQFF,TGTGCCAGCACTTCTTCAGGGGCCCCAAGCTCCTACAATGAGCAGTTCTTC
TRBJ2-7,NA,NA,TRBV18,CASSKSIYEQYF,TGTGCCAGCTCCAAAAGTATCTACGAGCAGTACTTC
TRBJ2-6,NA,NA,TRBV7-6,CASSLGGALDRSGANVLTF,TGTGCCAGCAGCTTGGGGGGGGCCCTCGATCGCTCTGGGGCCAACGTCCTGACTTTC
TRBJ1-1,NA,NA,TRBV4-1,CASSQEGRGDTEAFF,TGCGCCAGCAGCCAAGAGGGCCGAGGGGACACTGAAGCTTTCTTT
TRBJ2-3,NA,NA,TRBV25-1,CASSEGGQGRTDTQYF,TGTGCCAGCAGTGAAGGGGGCCAGGGGAGAACAGATACGCAGTATTTT
TRBJ1-1,TRBD1,NA,TRBV18,CASSQSPQGARTEAFF,TGTGCCAGCTCACAATCCCCACAGGGGGCGCGCACTGAAGCTTTCTTT
TRBJ1-5,NA,NA,TRBV6-5,CASSYLGPSNQPQHF,TGTGCCAGCAGTTATTTGGGACCTAGCAATCAGCCCCAGCATTTT
TRBJ2-1,NA,NA,TRBV11-2,CASSLGEQFF,TGTGCCAGCAGCTTGGGTGAGCAGTTCTTC
TRBJ1-6,NA,NA,TRBV7-3,CASSSGRSGSPLHF,TGTGCCAGCAGCTCGGGACGATCCGGTTCACCCCTCCACTTT
TRBJ1-2,NA,few,TRBV19,CASSISGVLYGYTF,TGTGCCAGTAGTATTTCGGGGGTACTCTATGGCTACACCTTC
TRBJ1-5,NA,NA,TRBV7-2,CASSLFVSGANQPQHF,TGTGCCAGCAGCTTATTCGTTTCGGGGGCTAATCAGCCCCAGCATTTT
TRBJ1-4,NA,few,TRBV29-1,CSVEVGREGEKLFF,TGCAGCGTTGAGGTCGGCAGGGAGGGTGAAAAACTGTTTTTT